Listed below are T cell receptor beta chains from one sample, sequenced in a study of vaccination effects on CD4 cells after COVID-19. These TCRs' antigens remain unknown. Some clones are missing from TCRdb's copy, which holds only in-frame ones; the method was immunoSEQ multiplex PCR. The repertoire includes tens of thousands of clones, approximately 70% of them detected once, and over 3% sits in the top ten. Sequencing was performed on CD4+ T cells from PBMCs cultured without peptide, taken before COVID-19 vaccination. All receptors come from a human donor who received a COVID-19 vaccine. Each CDR3 is given with its conserved first and last residue. The order of the fields is D gene, J gene, clone size, V gene, CDR3 protein, CDR3 DNA. A D gene is named only where the DNA matches it firmly. Clone size is shown for a subset of rows, as once, few, many or a class of expanded clone.

d_call: .; j_call: TRBJ2-7; clone_size: once; v_call: TRBV19; cdr3_aa: CASSIDHPLGCFQSSYEQYF; cdr3_nt: TGTGCCAGTAGTATAGATCACCCCCTGGGTTGCTTTCAGAGCTCCTACGAGCAGTACTTC
d_call: .; j_call: TRBJ2-3; clone_size: few; v_call: TRBV5-1; cdr3_aa: CASSRAGPQGADTQYF; cdr3_nt: TGCGCCAGCAGTCGGGCAGGGCCACAGGGCGCAGATACGCAGTATTTT
d_call: .; j_call: TRBJ1-4; clone_size: few; v_call: TRBV7-2; cdr3_aa: CASSFYSAGSANEKLFF; cdr3_nt: TGTGCCAGCAGCTTCTACTCGGCCGGTTCGGCTAATGAAAAACTGTTTTTT
d_call: TRBD2; j_call: TRBJ2-7; clone_size: few; v_call: TRBV6-5; cdr3_aa: CASSRPGTSDYEQYF; cdr3_nt: TGTGCCAGCAGTCGTCCCGGGACTAGCGACTACGAGCAGTACTTC
d_call: .; j_call: TRBJ2-6; clone_size: few; v_call: TRBV10-1; cdr3_aa: CASSVLSGANVLTF; cdr3_nt: TGCGCCAGCAGTGTTCTCTCTGGGGCCAACGTCCTGACTTTC
d_call: .; j_call: TRBJ1-2; clone_size: .; v_call: TRBV7-9; cdr3_aa: CASSEGGSYGYTF; cdr3_nt: TGTGCCAGCAGCGAGGGGGGAAGCTATGGCTACACCTTC
d_call: .; j_call: TRBJ1-2; clone_size: .; v_call: TRBV6-2/TRBV6-3; cdr3_aa: CASSRTQRMTNYGYTF; cdr3_nt: TGTGCCAGCAGTCGCACCCAGAGGATGACTAACTATGGCTACACCTTC
d_call: .; j_call: TRBJ1-1; clone_size: medium-sized; v_call: TRBV27; cdr3_aa: CASSWSRLTEAFF; cdr3_nt: TGTGCCAGCAGTTGGTCACGTCTGACTGAAGCTTTCTTT
d_call: .; j_call: TRBJ1-4; clone_size: .; v_call: TRBV7-9; cdr3_aa: CASSFGQGEKLFF; cdr3_nt: TGTGCCAGCAGCTTTGGGCAGGGGGAAAAACTGTTTTTT
d_call: .; j_call: TRBJ2-5; clone_size: once; v_call: TRBV6-5; cdr3_aa: CASTGQQETQYF; cdr3_nt: TGTGCCAGCACTGGACAGCAAGAGACCCAGTACTTC
d_call: .; j_call: TRBJ2-5; clone_size: few; v_call: TRBV5-1; cdr3_aa: CASSLGNQETQYF; cdr3_nt: TGCGCCAGCAGCCTGGGGAACCAAGAGACCCAGTACTTC
d_call: .; j_call: TRBJ1-4; clone_size: .; v_call: TRBV5-1; cdr3_aa: CASSLGQGSVANEKLFF; cdr3_nt: TGCGCCAGCAGCTTGGGGCAGGGATCCGTTGCTAATGAAAAACTGTTTTTT
d_call: TRBD2; j_call: TRBJ2-7; clone_size: .; v_call: TRBV19; cdr3_aa: CASSTGGSYEQYF; cdr3_nt: TGTGCCAGTAGTACGGGGGGGTCCTACGAGCAGTACTTC
d_call: TRBD1; j_call: TRBJ1-3; clone_size: .; v_call: TRBV19; cdr3_aa: CASSVLQGAAGNTIYF; cdr3_nt: TGTGCCAGTAGTGTTTTACAGGGGGCCGCTGGAAACACCATATATTTT
d_call: .; j_call: TRBJ2-4; clone_size: .; v_call: TRBV19; cdr3_aa: CASSYWLAKNIQYF; cdr3_nt: TGTGCCAGTAGTTATTGGTTAGCCAAAAACATTCAGTACTTC
d_call: .; j_call: TRBJ2-1; clone_size: .; v_call: TRBV5-5; cdr3_aa: CASSIAWGTHNEQFF; cdr3_nt: TGTGCCAGCAGCATCGCGTGGGGGACACACAATGAGCAGTTCTTC